This T cell receptor (beta chain) was sequenced during a study of cytomegalovirus exposure and HLA in healthy donors. General study results and limits: Equally common other TCR beta chains were less clonally expanded than HLA-associated ones, a later analysis found.

This clone has only one observation. Its cognate antigen is unknown. The CDR3 covers 15 residues. Germline lookup yields CDR1 SGHTA and CDR2 FQGNSA. The V gene lost 1 base and the J gene lost 2 bases, with 9 bases spanning the gap. In the PCR, 60 Vbeta and 13 Jbeta primers were used. Data came from immunoSEQ multiplex PCR; TCRdb stores just in-frame clones and leaves some out. The table shows roughly 110,000 clones, with 65% to 85% occurring only once. The rearrangement uses TRBV7-2 and TRBJ1-5; TRBD1 might be the D (6 bases). Sequenced material: PBMCs. The sequence was collected from a woman aged 18-29 years in good health and CMV-seronegative. CDR3 nucleotides: TGTGCCAGCAGCTTAGTGGCAGGGGGCAATCAGCCCCAGCATTTT. This sequence encodes CASSLVAGGNQPQHF.